This T cell receptor beta chain emerged from a study of naive and memory T cell subsets. An equimolar mix of two oligonucleotides served as the beta constant-region primer for TRBC1 and TRBC2. Four rounds of PCR amplified the ligated cDNA using nested alpha and beta constant-region primers plus SP2. Using its own MiXCR run on the UMI-ligation and nested PCR reads, TCRdb lists one record per CDR3 protein. The sample comprises some 110,000 distinct CDR3 sequences, roughly 32% of which are singletons, and 0.9% rests with the top ten. After the first PCR, alpha and beta chain libraries were processed separately. Cells stained for CD3, CD4, CD8, CD45RA and CD27 were sorted into four subsets. Germline V gene sequence: CDR1 LNHDA, CDR2 SQIVND (reference sequence). V lost 4 bases to trimming and J lost 1 base, with 13 bases between them. The CDR3 sequence is 15 residues long. This clonotype was detected once.

The chain recombines TRBV19 with TRBJ1-1; TRBD1 is a possible D gene (6 bases). The receptor comes from a human donor in good health. The material sequenced was central memory CD4+ T cells from blood. The CDR3 DNA reads TGTGCCAGTAGTAAACGTTCGGGACAGAACACTGAAGCTTTCTTT. It codes for CASSKRSGQNTEAFF.